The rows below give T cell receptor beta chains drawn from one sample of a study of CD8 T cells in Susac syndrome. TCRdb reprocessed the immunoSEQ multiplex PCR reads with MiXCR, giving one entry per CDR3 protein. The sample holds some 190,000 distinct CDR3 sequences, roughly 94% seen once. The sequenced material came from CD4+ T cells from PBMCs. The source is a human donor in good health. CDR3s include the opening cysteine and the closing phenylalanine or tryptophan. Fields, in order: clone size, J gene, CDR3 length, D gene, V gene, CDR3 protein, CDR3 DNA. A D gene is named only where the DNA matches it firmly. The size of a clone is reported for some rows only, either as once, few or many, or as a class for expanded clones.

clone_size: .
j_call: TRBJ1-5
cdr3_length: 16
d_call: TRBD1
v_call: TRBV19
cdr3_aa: CASRTGKVRGHQPQHF
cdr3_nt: TGTGCCAGTAGGACAGGGAAGGTCCGTGGCCATCAGCCCCAGCATTTT

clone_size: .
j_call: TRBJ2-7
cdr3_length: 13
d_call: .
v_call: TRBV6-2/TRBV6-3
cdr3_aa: CASTDREFYEQYF
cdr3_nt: TGTGCCAGCACCGACCGAGAATTCTACGAGCAGTACTTC

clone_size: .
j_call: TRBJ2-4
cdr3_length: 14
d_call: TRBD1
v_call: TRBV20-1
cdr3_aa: CSACYGTVKNIQYF
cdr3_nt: TGCAGTGCTTGCTACGGGACAGTCAAAAACATTCAGTACTTC

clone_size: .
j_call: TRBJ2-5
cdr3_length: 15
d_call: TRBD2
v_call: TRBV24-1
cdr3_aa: CATSDSGTKPETQYF
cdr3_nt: TGTGCCACCAGTGATTCCGGGACTAAGCCCGAGACCCAGTACTTC

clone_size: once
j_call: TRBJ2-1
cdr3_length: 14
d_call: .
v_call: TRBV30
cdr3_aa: CAWSPLLRGDEQFF
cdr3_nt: TGTGCCTGGAGTCCCCTTCTCCGAGGGGATGAGCAGTTCTTC

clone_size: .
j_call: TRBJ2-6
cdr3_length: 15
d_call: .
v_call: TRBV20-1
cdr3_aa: CSARRGSTGANVLTF
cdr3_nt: TGCAGTGCTAGAAGGGGGAGCACTGGGGCCAACGTCCTGACTTTC

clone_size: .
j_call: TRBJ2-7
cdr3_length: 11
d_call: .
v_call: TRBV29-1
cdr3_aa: CSGRDRGEQYF
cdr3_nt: TGCAGCGGGAGGGACCGGGGCGAGCAGTACTTC

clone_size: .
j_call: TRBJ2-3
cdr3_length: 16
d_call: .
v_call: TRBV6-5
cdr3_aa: CASSYSVDRSTDTQYF
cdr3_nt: TGTGCCAGCAGTTACTCGGTAGACAGGAGCACAGATACGCAGTATTTT

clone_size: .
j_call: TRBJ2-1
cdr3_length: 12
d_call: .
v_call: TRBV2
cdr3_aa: CASSLWGDEQFF
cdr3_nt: TGTGCCAGCAGCCTATGGGGCGATGAGCAGTTCTTC

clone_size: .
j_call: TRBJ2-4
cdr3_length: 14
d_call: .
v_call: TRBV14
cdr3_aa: CASSQSGRAHIQYF
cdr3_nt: TGTGCCAGCAGCCAATCGGGCAGGGCACACATTCAGTACTTC

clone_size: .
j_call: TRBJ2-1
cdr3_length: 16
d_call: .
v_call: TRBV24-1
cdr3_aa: CATSGDTRDSYNEQFF
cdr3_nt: TGTGCCACCAGTGGTGACACCAGGGATTCCTACAATGAGCAGTTCTTC

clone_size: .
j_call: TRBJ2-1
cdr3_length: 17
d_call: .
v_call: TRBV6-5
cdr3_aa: CASSYETGGSSYNEQFF
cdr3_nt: TGTGCCAGCAGTTACGAAACTGGGGGGAGCTCCTACAATGAGCAGTTCTTC

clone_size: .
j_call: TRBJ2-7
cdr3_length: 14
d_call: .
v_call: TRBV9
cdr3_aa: CASSVGQPAYEQYF
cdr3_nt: TGTGCCAGCAGCGTGGGGCAGCCCGCCTACGAGCAGTACTTC

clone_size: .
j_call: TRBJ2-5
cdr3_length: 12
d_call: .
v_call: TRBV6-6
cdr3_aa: CASSAFIETQYF
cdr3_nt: TGTGCCAGCAGTGCTTTCATAGAGACCCAGTACTTC

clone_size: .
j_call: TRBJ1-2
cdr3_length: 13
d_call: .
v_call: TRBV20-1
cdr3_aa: CSIKGSYLDGYTF
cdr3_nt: TGCAGTATAAAGGGGTCATACCTGGATGGCTACACCTTC

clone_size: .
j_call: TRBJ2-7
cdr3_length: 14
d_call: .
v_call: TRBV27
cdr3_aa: CASTREWGVYEQYF
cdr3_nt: TGTGCCAGCACTCGGGAGTGGGGGGTCTACGAGCAGTACTTC

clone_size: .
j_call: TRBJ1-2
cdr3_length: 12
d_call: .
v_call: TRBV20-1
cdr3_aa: CSARWSGYGYTF
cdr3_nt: TGCAGTGCTAGATGGTCAGGGTATGGCTACACCTTC

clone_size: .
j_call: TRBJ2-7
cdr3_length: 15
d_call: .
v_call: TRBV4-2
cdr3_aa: CASSQERLVFYEQYF
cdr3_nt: TGTGCCAGCAGCCAAGAGAGACTAGTCTTCTACGAGCAGTACTTC

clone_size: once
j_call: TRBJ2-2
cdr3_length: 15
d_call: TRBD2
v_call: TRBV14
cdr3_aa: CASSQVAGGFGELFF
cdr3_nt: TGTGCCAGCAGCCAAGTCGCGGGAGGGTTCGGGGAGCTGTTTTTT

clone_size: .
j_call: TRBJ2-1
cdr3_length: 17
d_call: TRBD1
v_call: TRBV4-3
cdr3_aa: CASSQFSGGHSYNEQFF
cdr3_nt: TGCGCCAGCAGCCAATTTTCAGGGGGCCACTCCTACAATGAGCAGTTCTTC

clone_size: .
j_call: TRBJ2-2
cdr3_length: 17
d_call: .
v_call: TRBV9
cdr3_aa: CASSVEGGGANTGELFF
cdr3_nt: TGTGCCAGCAGCGTAGAGGGAGGCGGCGCGAACACCGGGGAGCTGTTTTTT

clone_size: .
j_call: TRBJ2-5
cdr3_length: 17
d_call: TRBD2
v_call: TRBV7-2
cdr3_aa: CASSSRPFTSAQETQYF
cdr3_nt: TGTGCCAGCAGCTCGCGCCCCTTTACTAGCGCCCAAGAGACCCAGTACTTC

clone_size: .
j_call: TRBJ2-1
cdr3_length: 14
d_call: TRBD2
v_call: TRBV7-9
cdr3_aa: CASSFGTSVNEQFF
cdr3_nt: TGTGCCAGCAGCTTTGGGACTAGTGTCAATGAGCAGTTCTTC

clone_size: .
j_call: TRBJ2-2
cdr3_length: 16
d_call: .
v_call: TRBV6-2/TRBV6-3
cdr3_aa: CASSFIRDGLTGELFF
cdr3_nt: TGTGCCAGCAGTTTCATCCGGGACGGATTGACCGGGGAGCTGTTTTTT

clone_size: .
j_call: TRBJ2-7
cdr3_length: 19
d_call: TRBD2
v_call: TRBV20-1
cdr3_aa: CSARDARRGSLAGEAEQYF
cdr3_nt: TGCAGTGCTAGAGATGCTCGAAGGGGCTCACTAGCGGGAGAGGCCGAGCAGTACTTC

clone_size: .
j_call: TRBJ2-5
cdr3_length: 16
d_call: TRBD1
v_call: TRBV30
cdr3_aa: CAWSQPTTGGDETQYF
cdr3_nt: TGTGCCTGGAGCCAACCCACGACAGGGGGCGATGAGACCCAGTACTTC

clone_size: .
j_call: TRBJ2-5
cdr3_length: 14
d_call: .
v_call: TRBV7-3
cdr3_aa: CASSSSGSQETQYF
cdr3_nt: TGTGCCAGCAGCTCCTCAGGTTCCCAAGAGACCCAGTACTTC

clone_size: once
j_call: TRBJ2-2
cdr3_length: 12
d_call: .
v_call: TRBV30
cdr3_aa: CAYSGVTGELFF
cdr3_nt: TGTGCCTACTCCGGAGTCACCGGGGAGCTGTTTTTT

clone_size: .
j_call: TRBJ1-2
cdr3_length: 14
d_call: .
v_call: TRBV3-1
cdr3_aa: CASSQGDTTYGYTF
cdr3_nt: TGTGCCAGCAGCCAAGGGGATACGACCTATGGCTACACCTTC

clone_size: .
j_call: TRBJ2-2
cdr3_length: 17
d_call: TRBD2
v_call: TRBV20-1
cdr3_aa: CSAPMTSGRMRTGELFF
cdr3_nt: TGCAGTGCTCCGATGACTAGCGGGAGAATGAGAACCGGGGAGCTGTTTTTT

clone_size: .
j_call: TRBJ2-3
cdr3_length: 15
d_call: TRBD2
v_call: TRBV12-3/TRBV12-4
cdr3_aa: CASLEGLAGGDTQYF
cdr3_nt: TGTGCCAGTTTAGAGGGACTAGCGGGCGGAGATACGCAGTATTTT

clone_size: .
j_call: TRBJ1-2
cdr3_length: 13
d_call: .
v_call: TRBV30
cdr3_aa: CAWSVSGNYGYTF
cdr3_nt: TGTGCCTGGAGTGTCTCAGGGAACTATGGCTACACCTTC

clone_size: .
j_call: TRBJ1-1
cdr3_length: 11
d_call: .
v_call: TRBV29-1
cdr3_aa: CSVVGPTKAFF
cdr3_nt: TGCAGCGTTGTTGGGCCGACTAAAGCTTTCTTT

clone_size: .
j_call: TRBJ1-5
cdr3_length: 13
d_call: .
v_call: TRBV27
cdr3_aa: CASSFRQNQPQHF
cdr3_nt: TGTGCCAGCAGTTTTCGGCAGAATCAGCCCCAGCATTTT

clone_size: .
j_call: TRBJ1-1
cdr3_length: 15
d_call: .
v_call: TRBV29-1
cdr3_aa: CSVEGGARYYTEAFF
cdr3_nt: TGCAGCGTTGAAGGAGGTGCTAGATACTACACTGAAGCTTTCTTT

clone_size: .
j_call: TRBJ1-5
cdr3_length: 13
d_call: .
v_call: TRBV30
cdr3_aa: CAWSQDGEQPQHF
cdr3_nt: TGTGCCTGGAGTCAGGACGGTGAACAGCCCCAGCATTTT

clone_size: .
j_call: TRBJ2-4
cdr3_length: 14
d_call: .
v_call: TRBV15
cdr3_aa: CATSRYGAKNIQYF
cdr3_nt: TGTGCCACCAGCAGATACGGGGCCAAAAACATTCAGTACTTC

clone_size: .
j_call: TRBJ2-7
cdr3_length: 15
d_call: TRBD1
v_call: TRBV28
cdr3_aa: CASIPSRGQGGEQYF
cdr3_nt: TGTGCCAGCATCCCCTCGCGGGGACAGGGGGGCGAGCAGTACTTC

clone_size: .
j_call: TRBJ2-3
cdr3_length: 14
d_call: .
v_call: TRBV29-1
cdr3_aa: CSVTRSLSTDTQYF
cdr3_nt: TGCAGCGTTACCAGGAGCCTTAGCACAGATACGCAGTATTTT

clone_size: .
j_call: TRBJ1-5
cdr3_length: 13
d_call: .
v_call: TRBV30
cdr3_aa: CAWSVTGNQPQHF
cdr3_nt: TGTGCCTGGAGTGTTACCGGCAATCAGCCCCAGCATTTT

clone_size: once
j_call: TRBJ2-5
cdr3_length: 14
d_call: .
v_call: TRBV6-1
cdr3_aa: CASSPLWGGETQYF
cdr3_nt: TGTGCCAGCAGTCCGCTGTGGGGCGGGGAGACCCAGTACTTC

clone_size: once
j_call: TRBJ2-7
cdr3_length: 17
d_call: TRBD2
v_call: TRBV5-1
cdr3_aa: CASSLVERERLAYEQYF
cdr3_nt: TGCGCCAGCAGCTTGGTCGAGCGGGAGCGGCTCGCCTACGAGCAGTACTTC

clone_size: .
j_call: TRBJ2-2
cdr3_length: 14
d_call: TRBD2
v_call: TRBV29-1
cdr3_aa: CSVMSGVNTGELFF
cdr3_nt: TGCAGCGTTATGAGCGGGGTGAACACCGGGGAGCTGTTTTTT

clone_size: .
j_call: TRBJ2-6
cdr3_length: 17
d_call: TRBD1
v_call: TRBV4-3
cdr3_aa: CASSQEDRTPGANVLTF
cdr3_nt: TGCGCCAGCAGCCAAGAGGACAGGACGCCTGGGGCCAACGTCCTGACTTTC

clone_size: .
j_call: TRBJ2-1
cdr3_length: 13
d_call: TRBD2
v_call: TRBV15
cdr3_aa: CATSRDRGGEQFF
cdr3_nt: TGTGCCACCAGCAGAGATCGGGGGGGTGAGCAGTTCTTC

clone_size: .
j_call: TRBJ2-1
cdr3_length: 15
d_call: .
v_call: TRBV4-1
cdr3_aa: CASSQVLHPYNEQFF
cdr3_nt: TGCGCCAGCAGCCAAGTGCTGCACCCGTACAATGAGCAGTTCTTC

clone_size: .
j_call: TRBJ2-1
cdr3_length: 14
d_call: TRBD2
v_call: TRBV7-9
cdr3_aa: CATHLLAGKGEQFF
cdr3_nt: TGTGCCACCCACTTGTTAGCGGGAAAGGGTGAGCAGTTCTTC

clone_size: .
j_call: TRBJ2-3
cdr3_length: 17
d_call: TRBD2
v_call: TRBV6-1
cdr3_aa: CASSPGTSGLAGDTQYF
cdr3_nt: TGTGCCAGCAGTCCCGGGACTAGCGGGCTGGCGGGAGATACGCAGTATTTT

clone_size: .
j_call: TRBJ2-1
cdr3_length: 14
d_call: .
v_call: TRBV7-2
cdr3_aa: CASSLDKTYNEQFF
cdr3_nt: TGTGCCAGCAGCTTAGACAAAACCTACAATGAGCAGTTCTTC

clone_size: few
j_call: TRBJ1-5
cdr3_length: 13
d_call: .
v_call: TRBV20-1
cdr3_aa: CSATRDGNQPQHF
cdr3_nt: TGCAGTGCTACCCGGGACGGCAATCAGCCCCAGCATTTT